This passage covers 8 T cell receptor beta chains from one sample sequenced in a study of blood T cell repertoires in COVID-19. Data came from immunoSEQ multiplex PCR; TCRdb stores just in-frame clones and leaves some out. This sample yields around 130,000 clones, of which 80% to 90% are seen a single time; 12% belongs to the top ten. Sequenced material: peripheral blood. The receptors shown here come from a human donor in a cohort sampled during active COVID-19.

CDR3 amino acids: CASSLVPGGLTEAFF. In DNA, the CDR3 is TGTGCCAGCAGCTTAGTTCCAGGGGGCTTGACTGAAGCTTTCTTT. The chain recombines TRBV7-2 with TRBJ1-1; 8 bases match TRBD1. The germline V gene has CDR1 SGHTA and CDR2 FQGNSA. CDR3 length equals 15 residues. V lost 1 base, J lost 5 bases, and 6 bases stayed unmatched.

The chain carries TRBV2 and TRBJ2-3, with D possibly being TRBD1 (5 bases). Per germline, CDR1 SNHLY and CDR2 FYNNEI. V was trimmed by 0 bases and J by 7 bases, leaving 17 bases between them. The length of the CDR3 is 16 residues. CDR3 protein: CASSEAVTATGNTQYF. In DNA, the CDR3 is TGTGCCAGCAGTGAAGCGGTAACAGCTACAGGAAATACGCAGTATTTT.

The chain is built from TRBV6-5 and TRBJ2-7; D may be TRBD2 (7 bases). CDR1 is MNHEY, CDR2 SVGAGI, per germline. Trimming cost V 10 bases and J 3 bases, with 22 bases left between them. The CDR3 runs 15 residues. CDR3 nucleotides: TGTGCCACCCTCAGTGGGGGGGGCCCCATCTACGAGCAGTACTTC. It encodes CATLSGGGPIYEQYF.

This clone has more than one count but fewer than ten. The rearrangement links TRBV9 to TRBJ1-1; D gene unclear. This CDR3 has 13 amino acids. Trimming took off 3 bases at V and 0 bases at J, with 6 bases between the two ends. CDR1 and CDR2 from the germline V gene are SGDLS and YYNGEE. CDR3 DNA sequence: TGTGCCAGCAGCGGCAGATTGAACACTGAAGCTTTCTTT. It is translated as CASSGRLNTEAFF.

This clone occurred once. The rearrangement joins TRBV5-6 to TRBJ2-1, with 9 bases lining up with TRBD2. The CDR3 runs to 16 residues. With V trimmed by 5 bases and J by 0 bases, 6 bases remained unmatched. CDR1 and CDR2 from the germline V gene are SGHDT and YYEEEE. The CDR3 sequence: CASSSLAGRSYNEQFF. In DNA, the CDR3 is TGTGCCAGCAGTTCCCTAGCGGGGCGCTCCTACAATGAGCAGTTCTTC. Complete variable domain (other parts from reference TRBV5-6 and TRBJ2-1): DAGVTQSPTHLIKTRGQQVTLRCSPKSGHDTVSWYQQALGQGPQFIFQYYEEEERQRGNFPDRFSGHQFPNYSSELNVNALLLGDSALYLCASSSLAGRSYNEQFFGPGTRLTVL.

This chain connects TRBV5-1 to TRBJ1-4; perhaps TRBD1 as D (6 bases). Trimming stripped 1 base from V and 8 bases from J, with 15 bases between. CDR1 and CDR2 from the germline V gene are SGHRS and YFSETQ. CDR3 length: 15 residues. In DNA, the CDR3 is TGCGCCAGCAGCTTGCGGGGGGCGTTGGAAGAAAAACTGTTTTTT. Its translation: CASSLRGALEEKLFF.

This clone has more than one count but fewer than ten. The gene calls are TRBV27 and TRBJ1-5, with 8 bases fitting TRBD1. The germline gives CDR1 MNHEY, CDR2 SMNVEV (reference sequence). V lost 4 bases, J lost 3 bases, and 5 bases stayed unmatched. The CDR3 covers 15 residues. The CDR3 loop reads CASSSPGQANQPQHF. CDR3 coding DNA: TGTGCCAGCAGTTCTCCGGGACAGGCCAATCAGCCCCAGCATTTT.

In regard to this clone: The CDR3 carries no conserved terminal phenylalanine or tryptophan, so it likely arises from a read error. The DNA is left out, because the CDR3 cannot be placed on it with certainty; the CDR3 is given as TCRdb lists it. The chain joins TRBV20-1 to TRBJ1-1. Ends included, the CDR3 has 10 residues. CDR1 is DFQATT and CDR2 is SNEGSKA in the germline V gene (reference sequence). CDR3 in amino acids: CSARPGSWLY.